This T cell receptor beta chain was documented in a study of T cell changes during pregnancy in multiple sclerosis (dated by TCRdb to about 2019). About the full investigation: Changes in the T cell repertoire over the course of pregnancy were examined in this study in women with multiple sclerosis.

As regards this clone: Its antigen has not been determined. No much larger clone exists at a distance of one base, and base qualities are not known.

The library was made by the immunoSEQ multiplex PCR assay. In TCRdb, the immuneACCESS table is reduced to in-frame sequences with V and J assigned. These tables do not hold every clone; where another copy was compared, an unresolved V gene accounts for under half, and the others remain unexplained. A total of over 85,000 clones appear in this sample, 91% of them only once. Clones ranked in the top ten supply 1.5% to 2% of the sample. Inclusive of the bounding cysteine and phenylalanine, the CDR3 is 16 residues long. Of the read, only the CDR3 DNA is kept; its 48 bases are in frame from base 1. Relative to germline, V is missing 1 base and J is missing 0 bases, with 6 bases of the junction outside any gene match. The germline V gene supplies CDR1 MGHRA and CDR2 YSYEKL.

The chain is made from TRBV4-1 and TRBJ2-7; TRBD1 matches 7 bases in the middle. This receptor was taken from a female donor in good health, enrolled as a control in a pregnancy study. The source was peripheral blood, collected after pregnancy. The encoded CDR3 is CASSQGTGLGSYEQYF. The sequence in DNA is TGCGCCAGCAGCCAAGGGACAGGCTTGGGCTCCTACGAGCAGTACTTC.